Each of the 21 T cell receptor beta chains below was sequenced from the same sample in a study of identical twins. TCRdb recomputed calls from the 5' RACE reads with MiXCR, one row per CDR3 protein. This table holds about 1.7 million distinct CDR3 sequences, about 32% found once. The specimen sequenced was cord blood. The source of these receptors is a newborn girl in good health.

This chain uses TRBV7-9 with TRBJ2-3, with 8 bases lining up with TRBD2. In germline, CDR1 is SEHNR, CDR2 FQNEAQ (reference sequence). This CDR3 comprises 16 residues. Unmatched junction bases numbered 8, after V lost 5 bases and J lost 1 base. CDR3 sequence (DNA): TGTGCCAGCAGCCCCGCCGGGACTAGAGGCACAGATACGCAGTATTTT. Its protein is CASSPAGTRGTDTQYF. The full variable domain, completed using reference TRBV7-9 and TRBJ2-3, is DTGVSQNPRHKITKRGQNVTFRCDPISEHNRLYWYRQTLGQGPEFLTYFQNEAQLEKSRLLSDRFSAERPKGSFSTLEIQRTEQGDSAMYLCASSPAGTRGTDTQYFGPGTRLTVL.

This clonotype was observed a few times. Written as DNA, the CDR3 is TGTGCCAGCAGCTTAGTTTACGCCTTACCGTATTTGTACCAAGAGACCCAGTACTTC. Translation: CASSLVYALPYLYQETQYF. This chain links TRBV7-9 with TRBJ2-5; D call uncertain. Deletions cut 1 base from V and 0 bases from J, with 21 bases between. In germline, CDR1 is SEHNR, CDR2 FQNEAQ (reference sequence). The CDR3 is made up of 19 amino acids.

In its sample, this clonotype was seen a few times. The J gene is TRBJ1-1, the V gene TRBV28, with 8 bases aligning to TRBD1. Germline V gene sequence: CDR1 MDHEN, CDR2 SYDVKM. Germline trimming cut 3 bases from V and 1 base from J; bases unmatched to any gene: 7. The CDR3 is made up of 16 amino acids. The CDR3 here is CASSLKNRGKNTEAFF. DNA of the CDR3: TGTGCCAGCAGTTTGAAGAACAGGGGGAAGAACACTGAAGCTTTCTTT.

The J gene is TRBJ2-5, the V gene TRBV24-1; 7 bases line up with TRBD2. Gene TRBJ2-1 matches the end of the DNA better, so the J call may be wrong. The CDR3 is 17 amino acids. Germline V gene data show CDR1 as KGHDR and CDR2 as SFDVKD. This CDR3 is CATSGLVAGEAQETQFF. The CDR3 DNA reads as TGTGCCACCAGTGGCTTGGTGGCGGGAGAAGCACAAGAGACCCAGTTCTTC.

This clonotype was detected only a few times. Here the CDR3 reads CASSRGTLDQETQYF. In DNA, the CDR3 is TGTGCCAGCAGCCGCGGGACCTTAGACCAAGAGACCCAGTACTTC. The chain employs TRBV3-1 and TRBJ2-5; a weak D match, TRBD2 (6 bases). V was shortened by 4 bases and J by 0 bases, with 12 bases between the two germline ends. Germline CDR1 is LGHDT and CDR2 is YNNKEL (reference sequence). CDR3 length equals 15 residues.

There are a few counts of this clonotype. The chain links TRBV3-1 to TRBJ2-1; unclear D gene. V lost 0 bases and J lost 1, with 13 bases in between. The CDR3 is made up of 17 amino acids. The germline CDR1 and CDR2 sequences are LGHDT and YNNKEL (reference sequence). CDR3 protein: CASSQDLARASYNEQFF. Written as DNA, the CDR3 is TGTGCCAGCAGCCAAGATCTGGCTAGAGCGTCCTACAATGAGCAGTTCTTC.

V and J are TRBV14 and TRBJ2-7, with 10 bases lining up with TRBD1. The V segment lost 2 bases and the J segment 4 bases; nucleotides outside the gene matches: 11. The germline CDR1 and CDR2 sequences are SGHDN and FVKESK. This CDR3 spans 17 amino acids. Written as DNA, the CDR3 is TGTGCCAGCAGCCAATCACTTCTGGACAGGGGGAGATACGAGCAGTACTTC. Protein sequence: CASSQSLLDRGRYEQYF.

J is TRBJ1-2 and V is TRBV7-6; no definite D call. CDR3 length: 12 amino acids. Trimming stripped 5 bases from V and 4 bases from J, with 8 bases between. In germline, CDR1 is SGHVS, CDR2 FNYEAQ. This chain's CDR3 is CASSHAGYGYTF. CDR3 nucleotide sequence: TGTGCCAGCAGCCACGCCGGCTATGGCTACACCTTC.

The V call is TRBV6-5, the J call TRBJ1-4, with D unresolved. Trimming removed 2 bases at V and 6 bases at J, with 7 bases between. Looked up from germline, CDR1 is MNHEY and CDR2 is SVGAGI. The CDR3 contains 13 residues. CDR3 residues: CASSYRFYEKLFF. CDR3 DNA: TGTGCCAGCAGTTACAGGTTCTATGAAAAACTGTTTTTT.

This clonotype was seen more than once but under ten times. V gene TRBV20-1 combines with J gene TRBJ2-1; 7 nucleotides line up with TRBD2. CDR3 length equals 16 residues. The V gene end was trimmed by 2 bases and the J gene end by 2 bases; junction bases not matched to a gene: 9. Germline CDR1 and CDR2: DFQATT and SNEGSKA (reference sequence). The CDR3 DNA is TGCAGTGCTAGAATAGGGGACTACCTGACCTACAATGAGCAGTTCTTC. This gives the protein CSARIGDYLTYNEQFF.

This chain joins TRBV10-2 and TRBJ1-1; TRBD1 is a possible D gene (6 bases). The V end was cut by 4 bases, the J end by 6 bases, with 9 bases between. The CDR3 is 12 residues long. Germline V gives CDR1 WSHSY, CDR2 SAAADI. CDR3 coding DNA: TGCGCCAGCAGTGGCGGGGGCCCTGAAGCTTTCTTT. Translating it yields CASSGGGPEAFF.

The gene calls are TRBV29-1 and TRBJ2-7; tentatively, D is TRBD1 (6 bases). Germline loops: CDR1 SQVTM, CDR2 ANQGSEA. V was cut by 6 bases and J by 9 bases, with 15 bases left in between. CDR3 size: 11 residues. CDR3 protein: CSVVTSTGQYF. CDR3 nucleotide sequence: TGCAGCGTCGTGACCTCGACAGGGCAGTACTTC.

This chain links TRBV15 with TRBJ2-7; tentatively, D is TRBD1 (6 bases). The CDR3 has 16 residues. Germline loops: CDR1 LNHNV, CDR2 YYDKDF (reference sequence). V lost 0 bases, J lost 0 bases, and 12 bases lay in between. CDR3 DNA: TGTGCCACCAGCAGAGATCGCCCGACAGGCTCCTACGAGCAGTACTTC. It codes for CATSRDRPTGSYEQYF.

The chain employs TRBV24-1 and TRBJ2-5; tentatively, D is TRBD2 (5 bases). The germline V gene has CDR1 KGHDR and CDR2 SFDVKD. The V and J ends lost 2 bases and 2 bases respectively, with 11 bases between them. The CDR3 has 15 residues. The CDR3, as DNA: TGTGCCACCAGTGATTATGGTAGCGCGCAAGAGACCCAGTACTTC. Its protein is CATSDYGSAQETQYF.

Concerning this clonotype: Mismatch with germline at one junction end may stem from a read error. The rearrangement joins TRBV6-1 to TRBJ1-6, with D uncertain. Germline values: CDR1 MNHNS, CDR2 SASEGT. This CDR3 region has 14 residues. CDR3 sequence: CASSEDGGHSPLYF. In DNA form, the CDR3 reads TGTGCCAGCAGTGAAGACGGAGGCCATTCACCCCTCTACTTT.

This clonotype occurred a few times. The chain has TRBV3-1 and TRBJ1-5, with D maybe TRBD1 (5 bases). With 4 bases removed from V and 9 bases from J, the gap between germline ends came to 10 bases. The length of the CDR3 is 12 residues. The germline gives CDR1 LGHDT, CDR2 YNNKEL (reference sequence). CDR3 sequence (DNA): TGTGCCAGCAGCCGGGGGGGTGGGCCCCAGCATTTT. Translation: CASSRGGGPQHF. Based on the CDR3 plus reference TRBV3-1 and TRBJ1-5, the full variable domain is DTAVSQTPKYLVTQMGNDKSIKCEQNLGHDTMYWYKQDSKKFLKIMFSYNNKELIINETVPNRFSPKSPDKAHLNLHINSLELGDSAVYFCASSRGGGPQHFGDGTRLSIL.

The V and J genes are TRBV6-6 and TRBJ1-2, with TRBD1 identical over 11 bases. This CDR3 is 16 amino acids long. Germline V lookup: CDR1 MNHNY, CDR2 SVGAGI (reference sequence). V trimming: 5 bases; J trimming: 3 bases; junction bases outside the gene matches: 8. CDR3 loop: CASSPRTGGRHYGYTF. The CDR3 DNA reads as TGTGCCAGCAGTCCGCGGACAGGGGGCCGGCACTATGGCTACACCTTC.

The rearrangement joins TRBV28 to TRBJ2-2, with a tentative D call TRBD1 (5 bases). V lost 4 bases and J lost 5, with 11 bases in between. The CDR3 is made up of 14 amino acids. From germline, CDR1 is MDHEN and CDR2 SYDVKM. The CDR3 is CASSWAGKTGELFF. Here the CDR3 DNA reads TGTGCCAGCAGTTGGGCAGGGAAGACCGGGGAGCTGTTTTTT.

Details on this clonotype: An end of the junction does not agree with germline; a read error may underlie this. The chain links TRBV7-9 to TRBJ1-1; D may be TRBD1 (5 bases). This CDR3 has 13 amino acids. Germline V lookup: CDR1 SEHNR, CDR2 FQNEAQ (reference sequence). The CDR3 protein is CAGSLDRNTEAFF. The CDR3 DNA reads as TGTGCCGGCAGCTTAGACAGAAACACTGAAGCTTTCTTT.

The rearrangement links TRBV10-3 to TRBJ2-1, with D tentatively TRBD1 (6 bases). V dropped 4 bases and J dropped 7 bases, with 20 bases sitting between them. The CDR3 spans 16 residues. CDR1 and CDR2 from the germline V gene are ENHRY and SYGVKD. This chain's CDR3 is CAISASVGAGENEQFF. In DNA, the CDR3 is TGTGCCATCAGTGCCTCGGTGGGGGCTGGGGAGAATGAGCAGTTCTTC.

V and J are TRBV27 and TRBJ2-1; possible D gene TRBD2, 5 bases. The J call may be wrong; the DNA end is better matched by TRBJ2-7. Germline CDR1 reads MNHEY; CDR2 reads SMNVEV (reference sequence). The CDR3 runs to 15 residues. As DNA, the CDR3 is TGTGCCAGCAGTTCCCGACCAGCGGTCTACAATGAGCAGTACTTC. Residues: CASSSRPAVYNEQYF.